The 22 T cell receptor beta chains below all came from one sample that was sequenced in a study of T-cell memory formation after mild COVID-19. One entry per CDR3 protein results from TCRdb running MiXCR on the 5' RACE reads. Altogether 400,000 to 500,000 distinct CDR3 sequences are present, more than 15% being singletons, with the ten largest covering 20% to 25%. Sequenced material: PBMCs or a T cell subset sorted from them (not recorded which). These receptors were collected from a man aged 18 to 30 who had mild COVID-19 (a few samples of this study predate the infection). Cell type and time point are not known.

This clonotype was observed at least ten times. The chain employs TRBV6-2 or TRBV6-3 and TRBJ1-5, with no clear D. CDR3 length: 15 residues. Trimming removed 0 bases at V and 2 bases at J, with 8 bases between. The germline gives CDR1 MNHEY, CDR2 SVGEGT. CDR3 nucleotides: TGTGCCAGCAGTTACTCGGGAAGGGGCAATCAGCCCCAGCATTTT. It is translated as CASSYSGRGNQPQHF.

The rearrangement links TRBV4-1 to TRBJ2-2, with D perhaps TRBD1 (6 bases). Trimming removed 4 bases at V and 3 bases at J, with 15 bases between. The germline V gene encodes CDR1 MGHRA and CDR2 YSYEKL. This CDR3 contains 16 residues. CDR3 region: CASSRVGQRDTGELFF. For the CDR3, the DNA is TGCGCCAGCAGCCGAGTTGGACAGAGGGACACCGGGGAGCTGTTTTTT.

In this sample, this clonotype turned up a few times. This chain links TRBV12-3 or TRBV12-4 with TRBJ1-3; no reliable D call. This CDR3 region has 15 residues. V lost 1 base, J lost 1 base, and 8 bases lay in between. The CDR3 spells CASSLDTASGNTIYF. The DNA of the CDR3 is TGTGCCAGCAGTTTAGACACCGCATCTGGAAACACCATATATTTT.

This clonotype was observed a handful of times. The DNA of the CDR3 is TGCGCCAGCAGTCAATCGTCGGGGACAGGGGCCTGTGAAGAGACCCAGTACTTC. Its protein is CASSQSSGTGACEETQYF. V is TRBV23-1 and J is TRBJ2-5; 10 nucleotides line up with TRBD1. TRBV23-1 carries the ORF label, with uncertain function. The CDR3 has 18 residues. The J segment lost 3 bases and the V segment lost 0 bases, leaving 10 bases of the junction unmatched.

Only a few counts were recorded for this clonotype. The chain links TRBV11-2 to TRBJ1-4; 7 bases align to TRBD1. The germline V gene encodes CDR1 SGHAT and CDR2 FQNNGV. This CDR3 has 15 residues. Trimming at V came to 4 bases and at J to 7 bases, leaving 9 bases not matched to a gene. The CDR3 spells CASSWQPDRAEKLFF. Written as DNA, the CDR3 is TGTGCCAGCAGCTGGCAACCCGACAGGGCTGAAAAACTGTTTTTT.

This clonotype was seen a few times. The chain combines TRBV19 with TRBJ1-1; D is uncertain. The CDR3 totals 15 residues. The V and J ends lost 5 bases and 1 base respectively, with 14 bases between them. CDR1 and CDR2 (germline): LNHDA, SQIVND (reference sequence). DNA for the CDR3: TGTGCCAGTAGTCGGGTGTCAGGCCCGAACACTGAAGCTTTCTTT. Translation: CASSRVSGPNTEAFF.

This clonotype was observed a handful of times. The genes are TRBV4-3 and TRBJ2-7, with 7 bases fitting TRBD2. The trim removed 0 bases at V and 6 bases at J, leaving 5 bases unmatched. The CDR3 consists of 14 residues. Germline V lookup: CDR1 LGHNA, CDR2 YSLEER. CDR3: CASSQDLTSSEQYF. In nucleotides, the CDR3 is TGCGCCAGCAGCCAAGATTTGACTAGCAGCGAGCAGTACTTC.

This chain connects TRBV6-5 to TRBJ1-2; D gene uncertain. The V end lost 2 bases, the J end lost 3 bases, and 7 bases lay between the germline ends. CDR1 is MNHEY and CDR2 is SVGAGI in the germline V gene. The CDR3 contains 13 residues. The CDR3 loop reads CASSYKMDYGYTF. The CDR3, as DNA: TGTGCCAGCAGTTACAAGATGGACTATGGCTACACCTTC.

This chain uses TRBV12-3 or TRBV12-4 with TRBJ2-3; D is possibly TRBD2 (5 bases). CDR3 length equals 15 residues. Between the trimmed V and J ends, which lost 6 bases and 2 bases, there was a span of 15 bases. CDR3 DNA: TGTGCCAGCAGCCCCGGGGTCCCTCCCACAGATACGCAGTATTTT. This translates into CASSPGVPPTDTQYF.

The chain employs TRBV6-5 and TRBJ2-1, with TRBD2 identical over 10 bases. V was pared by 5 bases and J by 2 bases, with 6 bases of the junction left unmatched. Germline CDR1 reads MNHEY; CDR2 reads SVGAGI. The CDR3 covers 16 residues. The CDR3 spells CASSASSGGTYNEQFF. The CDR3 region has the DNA TGTGCCAGCAGTGCTTCTAGCGGGGGAACCTACAATGAGCAGTTCTTC.

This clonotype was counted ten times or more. CDR3 residues: CASSSLGGTTEAFF. DNA of the CDR3: TGCGCCAGCAGCTCTCTGGGGGGCACCACTGAAGCTTTCTTT. The V and J genes are TRBV4-3 and TRBJ1-1; perhaps TRBD1 as D (6 bases). The V and J ends lost 5 bases and 4 bases respectively, with 14 bases between them. In germline, CDR1 is LGHNA, CDR2 YSLEER. The CDR3 has 14 residues.

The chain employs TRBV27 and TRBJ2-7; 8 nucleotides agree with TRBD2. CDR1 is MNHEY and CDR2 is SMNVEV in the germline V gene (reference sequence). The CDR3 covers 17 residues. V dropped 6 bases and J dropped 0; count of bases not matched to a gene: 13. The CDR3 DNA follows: TGTGCCAGCAGCTATGCGGGGGGCGGTTTTAGCTCCTACGAGCAGTACTTC. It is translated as CASSYAGGGFSSYEQYF.

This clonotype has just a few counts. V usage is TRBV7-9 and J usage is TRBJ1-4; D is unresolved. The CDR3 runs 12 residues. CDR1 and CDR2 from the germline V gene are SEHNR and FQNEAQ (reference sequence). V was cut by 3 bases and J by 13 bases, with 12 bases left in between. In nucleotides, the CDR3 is TGTGCCAGCAGCTTGGACCGCTCTGGACTGTTTTTT. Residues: CASSLDRSGLFF. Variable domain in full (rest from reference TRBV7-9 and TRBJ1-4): DTGVSQNPRHKITKRGQNVTFRCDPISEHNRLYWYRQTLGQGPEFLTYFQNEAQLEKSRLLSDRFSAERPKGSFSTLEIQRTEQGDSAMYLCASSLDRSGLFFGSGTQLSVL.

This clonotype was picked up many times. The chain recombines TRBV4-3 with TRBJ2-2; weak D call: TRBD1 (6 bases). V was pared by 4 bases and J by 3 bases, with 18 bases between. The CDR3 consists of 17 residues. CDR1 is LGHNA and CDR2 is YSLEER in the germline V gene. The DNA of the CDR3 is TGCGCCAGCAGCCTCGCTTCCGGGACATCGTACACCGGGGAGCTGTTTTTT. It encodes CASSLASGTSYTGELFF.

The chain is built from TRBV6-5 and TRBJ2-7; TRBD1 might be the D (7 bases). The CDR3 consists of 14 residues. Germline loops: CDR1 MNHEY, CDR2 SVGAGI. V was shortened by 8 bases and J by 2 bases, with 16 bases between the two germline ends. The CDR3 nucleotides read TGTGCCAGCCGCGGAGGGGGCGCACCCTACGAGCAGTACGTC. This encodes CASRGGGAPYEQYV.

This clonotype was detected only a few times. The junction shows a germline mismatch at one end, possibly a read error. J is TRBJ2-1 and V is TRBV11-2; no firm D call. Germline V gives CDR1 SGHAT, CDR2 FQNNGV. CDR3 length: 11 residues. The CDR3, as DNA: TGTGCCAGCAGCTCGGGCCCCAGCGATATCTTC. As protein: CASSSGPSDIF.

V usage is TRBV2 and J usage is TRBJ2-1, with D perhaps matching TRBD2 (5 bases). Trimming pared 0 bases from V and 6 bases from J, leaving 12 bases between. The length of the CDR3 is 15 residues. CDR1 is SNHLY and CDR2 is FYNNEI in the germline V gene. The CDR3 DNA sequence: TGTGCCAGCAGTGAAGCGCGCGACGGAGGCAATGAGCAGTTCTTC. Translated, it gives CASSEARDGGNEQFF.

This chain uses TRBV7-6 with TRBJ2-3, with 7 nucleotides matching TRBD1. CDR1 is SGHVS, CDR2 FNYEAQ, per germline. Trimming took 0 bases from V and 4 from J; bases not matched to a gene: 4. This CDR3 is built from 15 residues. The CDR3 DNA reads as TGTGCCAGCAGCTTAGCAGGGGGCGCATCAGATACGCAGTATTTT. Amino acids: CASSLAGGASDTQYF. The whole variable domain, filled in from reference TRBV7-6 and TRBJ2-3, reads GAGVSQSPRYKVTKRGQDVALRCDPISGHVSLYWYRQALGQGPEFLTYFNYEAQQDKSGLPNDRFSAERPEGSISTLTIQRTEQRDSAMYRCASSLAGGASDTQYFGPGTRLTVL.

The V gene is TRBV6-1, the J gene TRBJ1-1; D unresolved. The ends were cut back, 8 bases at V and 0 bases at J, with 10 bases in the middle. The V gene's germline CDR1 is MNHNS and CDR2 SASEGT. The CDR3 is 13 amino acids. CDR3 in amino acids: CASGRYVNTEAFF. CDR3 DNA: TGTGCCAGCGGACGATATGTGAACACTGAAGCTTTCTTT.

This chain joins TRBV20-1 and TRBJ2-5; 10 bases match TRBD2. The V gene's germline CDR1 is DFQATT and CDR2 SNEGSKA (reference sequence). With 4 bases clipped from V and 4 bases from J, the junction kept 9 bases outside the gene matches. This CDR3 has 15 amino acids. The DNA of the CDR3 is TGCAGTGCTACCTTTCAGCGGGGGGGCCGAGAGACCCAGTACTTC. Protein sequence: CSATFQRGGRETQYF.

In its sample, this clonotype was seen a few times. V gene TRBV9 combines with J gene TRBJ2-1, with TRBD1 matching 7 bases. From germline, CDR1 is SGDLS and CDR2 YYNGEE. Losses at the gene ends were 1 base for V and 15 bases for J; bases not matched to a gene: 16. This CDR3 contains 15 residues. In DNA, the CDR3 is TGTGCCAGCAGCGTACGAGCGGACAGGAACACGCAGGGGTTCTTC. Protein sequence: CASSVRADRNTQGFF. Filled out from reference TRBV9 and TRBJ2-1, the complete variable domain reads DSGVTQTPKHLITATGQRVTLRCSPRSGDLSVYWYQQSLDQGLQFLIQYYNGEERAKGNILERFSAQQFPDLHSELNLSSLELGDSALYFCASSVRADRNTQGFFGPGTRLTVL.

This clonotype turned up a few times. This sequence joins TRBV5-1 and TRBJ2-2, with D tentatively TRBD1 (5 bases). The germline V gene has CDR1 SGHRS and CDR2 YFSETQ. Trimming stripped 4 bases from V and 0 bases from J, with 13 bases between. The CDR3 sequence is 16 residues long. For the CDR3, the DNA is TGCGCCAGCAGCCCCCTGACAGCCCCGAACACCGGGGAGCTGTTTTTT. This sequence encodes CASSPLTAPNTGELFF.